This record looks at one TCR beta chain sequence and its context. The antigen is undetermined. The data derive from a study of T cell responses to AZD1222 COVID-19 vaccine. Notes on the study in general: Targets within unmutated variant regions were reportedly found for nearly half of spike-specific TCRs. Donors, mostly white British, included more females; clonal diversity was possibly underestimated.

Germline V CDR1 and CDR2: LGHNA, YNFKEQ. The CDR3 totals 14 residues. The V and J ends lost 1 base and 5 bases respectively, with 9 bases between them. Here immunoSEQ multiplex PCR was the method, and the copy in TCRdb shows in-frame clones only, minus some. The data show roughly 150,000 clones, 70% to 90% seen once. The V call is TRBV4-2, the J call TRBJ2-1; unclear D gene. The clonotype was recovered from an adult in good health. The source was peripheral blood, collected on day 0 of AZD1222 vaccination. CDR3 region: CASSQAMGNNEQFF. CDR3 sequence (DNA): TGTGCCAGCAGCCAAGCTATGGGGAACAATGAGCAGTTCTTC.